The 22 T cell receptor beta chains listed next were all sequenced from one sample in a study of early T cells in non-severe SARS-CoV-2 infection. TCRdb analysed the 5' RACE reads with MiXCR anew, one entry per CDR3 protein. There are about 80,000 distinct CDR3 sequences in the sample; roughly a sixth occur only once, and 2.5% to 3% lies in the top ten. Sequencing was carried out using whole blood. Receptor source: an adult who was a healthcare worker with PCR-confirmed SARS-CoV-2 infection or an uninfected control (not recorded which).

The V gene is TRBV12-3 or TRBV12-4, the J gene TRBJ2-7; D gene ambiguous. CDR3 size: 11 residues. V lost 3 bases and J lost 9, with 9 bases in between. The CDR3 nucleotides read TGTGCCAGCAGTTTCGGCCCCGTGCAGTACTTC. Protein sequence: CASSFGPVQYF.

In its sample, this clonotype was seen many times. The chain employs TRBV7-9 and TRBJ1-2; D not certain. The CDR3 length is 13 residues. CDR1 SEHNR and CDR2 FQNEAQ come from the germline V gene (reference sequence). Trimming left V 1 base short and J 4 bases short, with 7 bases between. CDR3 sequence: CASSLGPFYGYTF. In nucleotides, the CDR3 is TGTGCCAGCAGCTTAGGTCCGTTCTATGGCTACACCTTC.

This clonotype has more than one count but fewer than ten. The rearrangement links TRBV18 to TRBJ2-7, with 7 positions matching TRBD1. Germline V gene data show CDR1 as KGHSH and CDR2 as LQKENI. This CDR3 is 15 amino acids long. The V segment lost 3 bases and the J segment 6 bases; nucleotides outside the gene matches: 11. CDR3 in amino acids: CASSPETGILGEQYF. The CDR3 DNA reads as TGTGCCAGCTCACCGGAGACAGGGATATTAGGCGAGCAGTACTTC.

This clonotype turned up a few times. This chain connects TRBV9 to TRBJ2-3, with D perhaps TRBD1 (6 bases). Germline-derived CDR1 and CDR2 are SGDLS and YYNGEE. The germline V and J ends were trimmed by 0 bases and 7 bases, with 12 bases remaining between them. The CDR3 runs 14 residues. The CDR3 here is CASSVDTGSNTQYF. The DNA of the CDR3 is TGTGCCAGCAGCGTAGACACAGGGAGTAATACGCAGTATTTT.

The chain employs TRBV5-6 and TRBJ2-7; a possible D gene is TRBD1 (5 bases). V was shortened by 3 bases and J by 2 bases, with 21 bases between the two germline ends. The germline V gene has CDR1 SGHDT and CDR2 YYEEEE. This CDR3 comprises 17 residues. CDR3 protein: CASSSRLGQTFAYEQYF. Here the CDR3 DNA reads TGTGCCAGCAGCTCGAGACTGGGGCAGACCTTTGCCTACGAGCAGTACTTC.

The chain employs TRBV20-1 and TRBJ1-2; no firm D call. Looked up from germline, CDR1 is DFQATT and CDR2 is SNEGSKA (reference sequence). The CDR3 loop spans 11 amino acids. Trimming cost V 6 bases and J 8 bases, with 13 bases left between them. The CDR3: CSALRESGYTF. The CDR3 nucleotides read TGCAGTGCCCTCCGGGAGAGCGGCTACACCTTC.

In this sample, this clonotype turned up many times. The chain links TRBV6-5 to TRBJ1-1; D unclear. The CDR3 contains 13 residues. Trimming took off 6 bases at V and 1 base at J, with 9 bases between the two ends. The germline V gene encodes CDR1 MNHEY and CDR2 SVGAGI. CDR3 sequence reads: CASRRARNTEAFF. Here the CDR3 DNA reads TGTGCCAGCAGGAGGGCCCGGAACACTGAAGCTTTCTTT.

This clonotype was observed a handful of times. The rearrangement links TRBV20-1 to TRBJ1-5, with 7 positions matching TRBD1. The germline V gene encodes CDR1 DFQATT and CDR2 SNEGSKA (reference sequence). J lost 3 bases, V lost 7 bases, and 12 bases had no gene match. The CDR3 length is 15 residues. CDR3 sequence (DNA): TGCAGTGGCGTACAGGGGAAGGGATCCAATCAGCCCCAGCATTTT. This encodes CSGVQGKGSNQPQHF.

The rearrangement links TRBV12-3 or TRBV12-4 to TRBJ2-7, with D perhaps matching TRBD2 (6 bases). The length of the CDR3 is 15 residues. V dropped 4 bases and J dropped 4 bases, with 17 bases sitting between them. The CDR3 here is CASSSAGTLLYEQYF. DNA for the CDR3: TGTGCCAGCAGTTCGGCCGGGACTTTGCTATACGAGCAGTACTTC.

This clonotype turned up a few times. The V and J genes are TRBV11-3 and TRBJ2-2; 11 positions match TRBD2. J lost 5 bases, V lost 2 bases, and 7 bases had no gene match. Germline assignment: CDR1 SGHNT and CDR2 YENEEA. This CDR3 is 17 amino acids long. The CDR3 is CASSLWSSSGGTGELFF. Written as DNA, the CDR3 is TGTGCCAGCAGCTTATGGAGTTCTAGCGGGGGGACCGGGGAGCTGTTTTTT.

CDR3: CASSQSLDSQETQYF. The CDR3 region has the DNA TGTGCCAGCAGCCAGAGCTTGGACAGTCAAGAGACCCAGTACTTC. The chain recombines TRBV7-2 with TRBJ2-5, with a possible D match to TRBD1 (6 bases). The germline V gene has CDR1 SGHTA and CDR2 FQGNSA. V shed 5 bases and J shed 2 bases, with 15 bases lying between them. This CDR3 has 15 residues.

The chain recombines TRBV7-9 with TRBJ2-3, with a weak D call TRBD1 (5 bases). Germline lookup yields CDR1 SEHNR and CDR2 FQNEAQ (reference sequence). Between the trimmed V and J ends, which lost 4 bases and 3 bases, there was a span of 11 bases. This CDR3 is built from 14 residues. Here the CDR3 reads CASSSGLSTDTQYF. The CDR3 DNA is TGTGCCAGCAGCTCAGGGCTATCGACAGATACGCAGTATTTT.

The chain carries TRBV19 and TRBJ2-2; the D gene could be TRBD1 or TRBD2 (6 bases each). V was pared by 3 bases and J by 1 base, with 9 bases between. Germline values: CDR1 LNHDA, CDR2 SQIVND (reference sequence). The CDR3 is made up of 15 amino acids. CDR3 in amino acids: CASSIGGQNTGELFF. The CDR3 nucleotides read TGTGCCAGTAGTATCGGGGGACAGAACACCGGGGAGCTGTTTTTT.

This clonotype was observed a few times. The genes are TRBV6-2 or TRBV6-3 and TRBJ2-1, with 9 nucleotides matching TRBD2. The V gene's germline CDR1 is MNHEY and CDR2 SVGEGT. There are 18 residues in the CDR3. The V and J ends lost 2 bases and 5 bases, in that order; junction bases with no gene match: 13. CDR3 amino acids: CASSYPKGRTSANNEQFF. In nucleotides, the CDR3 is TGTGCCAGCAGTTACCCGAAGGGCCGGACTAGCGCAAACAATGAGCAGTTCTTC.

The CDR3 nucleotides are TGCGCCAGCAGTGAATCTGGGCAGATAGATGGCTACACCTTC. This sequence encodes CASSESGQIDGYTF. V and J are TRBV10-2 and TRBJ1-2; D is uncertain. Germline V gene data show CDR1 as WSHSY and CDR2 as SAAADI. This CDR3 comprises 14 residues. Trimming removed 3 bases at V and 6 bases at J, with 14 bases between.

This clonotype was seen many times. The chain recombines TRBV27 with TRBJ1-2, with TRBD1 matching over 9 bases. CDR1 and CDR2 (germline): MNHEY, SMNVEV (reference sequence). The CDR3 covers 13 residues. The J segment lost 1 base and the V segment lost 6 bases, leaving 0 bases of the junction unmatched. The CDR3 region is CASRGQGNYGYTF. The CDR3 region has the DNA TGTGCCAGCAGGGGACAGGGTAACTATGGCTACACCTTC.

A few counts support this clonotype. The rearrangement joins TRBV6-5 to TRBJ2-2, with TRBD1 matching 11 bases. V lost 5 bases, J lost 8 bases, and 4 bases stayed unmatched. CDR3 length: 14 amino acids. The germline gives CDR1 MNHEY, CDR2 SVGAGI. The CDR3 here is CASSRTGGLGELFF. CDR3 in DNA: TGTGCCAGCAGTCGGACAGGGGGCTTAGGGGAGCTGTTTTTT.

This clonotype was observed at least ten times. The genes are TRBV20-1 and TRBJ2-1; D possibly corresponds to TRBD2 (5 bases). V was shortened by 1 base and J by 0 bases, with 7 bases between the two germline ends. CDR1 is DFQATT and CDR2 is SNEGSKA in the germline V gene (reference sequence). The CDR3 totals 14 residues. CDR3 loop: CSARGTSSYNEQFF. The DNA for the CDR3 is TGCAGTGCTAGAGGCACTAGCTCCTACAATGAGCAGTTCTTC.

This chain links TRBV2 with TRBJ1-1; TRBD1 agrees at 11 bases. The ends lost 5 bases at V and 5 bases at J; junction bases unmatched: 7. CDR1 and CDR2 from the germline V gene are SNHLY and FYNNEI. This CDR3 region has 15 residues. The CDR3 DNA follows: TGTGCCAGCAGTTTCCCGGGACAGGGGGGTACTGAAGCTTTCTTT. Translated, it gives CASSFPGQGGTEAFF.

The chain joins TRBV29-1 to TRBJ1-2; 7 bases are shared with TRBD1. Germline CDR1 is SQVTM and CDR2 is ANQGSEA. The CDR3 covers 11 residues. V gave up 4 bases and J gave up 4 bases; unmatched junction bases: 0. CDR3 protein: CSVAGGYGYTF. CDR3 bases: TGCAGCGTTGCAGGGGGCTATGGCTACACCTTC.

The chain has TRBV9 and TRBJ2-1; the D is unclear. The CDR3 covers 16 residues. Germline CDR1 reads SGDLS; CDR2 reads YYNGEE. V dropped 4 bases and J dropped 0 bases, with 14 bases sitting between them. The CDR3 nucleotides are TGTGCCAGCAGCCCGGCGGCGGTACCCTCCTACAATGAGCAGTTCTTC. It specifies CASSPAAVPSYNEQFF.

The sample holds a few counts of this clonotype. This chain joins TRBV7-2 and TRBJ2-1; D gene ambiguous. The CDR3 runs to 12 residues. The V end was cut by 5 bases, the J end by 4 bases, with 6 bases between. Germline lookup yields CDR1 SGHTA and CDR2 FQGNSA. The CDR3 here is CASSRIYNEQFF. The CDR3 coding sequence is TGTGCCAGCAGCCGGATTTACAATGAGCAGTTCTTC. Full variable domain (missing parts from reference TRBV7-2 and TRBJ2-1): GAGVSQSPSNKVTEKGKDVELRCDPISGHTALYWYRQSLGQGLEFLIYFQGNSAPDKSGLPSDRFSAERTGGSVSTLTIQRTQQEDSAVYLCASSRIYNEQFFGPGTRLTVL.